The rows below give T cell receptor beta chains drawn from one sample of a study of blood T cell repertoires in COVID-19. Using immunoSEQ multiplex PCR, the repertoire was profiled, and TCRdb retains in-frame clones only, with some absent. The data contain 150,000 to 200,000 clones, 88% of them seen just once; the ten biggest clones take up more than 25%. The specimen was peripheral blood. The receptors come from a man aged 55 to 70 with acute or convalescent COVID-19. The CDR3 runs from the conserved cysteine through the conserved F or W. D genes are given only for firm matches. Clone size is not always given. Where it is, it says once, few, many or a class for expanded clones.

D gene	CDR3 length	V gene	J gene	clone size	CDR3 DNA	CDR3 protein
.	14	TRBV19	TRBJ1-1	.	TGTGCCAGTAGTATAGAGGGGGGGAGGACTGAAGCTTTCTTT	CASSIEGGRTEAFF
TRBD1	15	TRBV4-1	TRBJ1-2	.	TGCGCCAGCAGCCAAGAGGGCCAGGGGGCTCGGGGCTACACCTTC	CASSQEGQGARGYTF
TRBD1	17	TRBV24-1	TRBJ1-2	.	TGTGCCACCAGTGATTTTAGGGGACAGCTATTCAGCTATGGCTACACCTTC	CATSDFRGQLFSYGYTF
.	13	TRBV5-6	TRBJ2-7	.	TGTGCCAGCAGCTTGGCGGCAGGTTACGAGCAGTACTTC	CASSLAAGYEQYF
TRBD2	15	TRBV11-2	TRBJ2-5	.	TGTGCCAGCAGCCCAAGTGGCAGGGAGGGAGAGACCCAGTACTTC	CASSPSGREGETQYF
.	15	TRBV2	TRBJ1-1	.	TGTGCCAGCAGTGAAGTCCACAGGAGCCACACTGAAGCTTTCTTT	CASSEVHRSHTEAFF
TRBD1	14	TRBV4-1	TRBJ1-4	once	TGCGCCAGCGCGCCGGGACAGGGCTATGAAAAACTGTTTTTT	CASAPGQGYEKLFF
.	14	TRBV25-1	TRBJ1-1	.	TGTGCCAGCAGTGATCGCAGGGGATCATCTGAAGCTTTCTTT	CASSDRRGSSEAFF
TRBD1	14	TRBV7-3	TRBJ2-1	.	TGTGCCAGCAGCCGACAGGGGGCCTACAATGAGCAGTTCTTC	CASSRQGAYNEQFF
.	11	TRBV29-1	TRBJ1-2	.	TGCAGCGTGACAGGAAACTATGGCTACACCTTC	CSVTGNYGYTF
TRBD2	19	TRBV11-2	TRBJ2-1	.	TGTGCCAGCAGCTACCGACTAGCGGGGTGGAGGAGCTCCTACAATGAGCAGTTCTTC	CASSYRLAGWRSSYNEQFF
TRBD2	14	TRBV5-1	TRBJ2-3	.	TGCGCCAGCAGCTTGCGGGCGGGAGTCGATACGCAGTATTTT	CASSLRAGVDTQYF
TRBD1	14	TRBV30	TRBJ1-4	.	TGTGCCTGGAGCCCAAGGGGGCTGTATGAAAAACTGTTTTTT	CAWSPRGLYEKLFF
TRBD2	17	TRBV19	TRBJ2-5	.	TGTGCCAGTAGTATAGATCTCACTAGCGGGAGAAAGGAGACCCAGTACTTC	CASSIDLTSGRKETQYF
.	12	TRBV6-5	TRBJ1-1	.	TGTGCCAGCAGTTCCCCACCTAATGAAGCTTTCTTT	CASSSPPNEAFF
.	13	TRBV19	TRBJ1-1	.	TGTGCCAGTAGAAGAACAGGGAACACTGAAGCTTTCTTT	CASRRTGNTEAFF
.	15	TRBV11-3	TRBJ2-3	.	TGTGCCAGCAGCTTGGGGGTCGGGGGGCGAGATACGCAGTATTTT	CASSLGVGGRDTQYF
TRBD1	14	TRBV19	TRBJ1-1	.	TGTGCCAGTAGTGTGGGACAGCCGAACACTGAAGCTTTCTTT	CASSVGQPNTEAFF
.	14	TRBV27	TRBJ1-4	.	TGTGCCAGCAGTTTAGGGGGCCATAATGAAAAACTGTTTTTT	CASSLGGHNEKLFF
TRBD1	16	TRBV6-6	TRBJ1-1	.	TGTGCCAGCAGCAAAATGTCGACAGGGGGCTATACTGAAGCTTTCTTT	CASSKMSTGGYTEAFF
.	13	TRBV4-1	TRBJ1-2	.	TGCGCCAGCAGCCAAGAGTTCGACTATGGCTACACCTTC	CASSQEFDYGYTF
.	15	TRBV27	TRBJ2-7	.	TGTGCCAGCAGTACGACAGGACCCTCCTCCTACGAGCAGTACTTC	CASSTTGPSSYEQYF
.	15	TRBV24-1	TRBJ2-7	.	TGTGCCACCAGTGTGTGGGTGGGAGACTCCTACGAGCAGTACTTC	CATSVWVGDSYEQYF
.	14	TRBV5-4	TRBJ2-5	.	TGTGCCAGCAGCTTGGCGGGGTCGGGGGAGACCCAGTACTTC	CASSLAGSGETQYF
TRBD2	17	TRBV7-3	TRBJ2-3	.	TGTGCCAGCAGCACTGGCGTGGGACTAGCCGGAACAGATACGCAGTATTTT	CASSTGVGLAGTDTQYF
.	14	TRBV9	TRBJ1-3	.	TGTGCCAGCAGCGTAGAGAGCTCTGGAAACACCATATATTTT	CASSVESSGNTIYF
.	15	TRBV9	TRBJ1-4	.	TGTGCCAGCAGCGATGACCCTAGTTTTAATGAAAAACTGTTTTTT	CASSDDPSFNEKLFF
.	14	TRBV10-3	TRBJ2-1	.	TGTGCCATTACTCCAGGGGACGGCTACAATGAGCAGTTCTTC	CAITPGDGYNEQFF
TRBD1	18	TRBV2	TRBJ1-5	.	TGTGCCAGCAGTGAAATCGGGACAGGGTTATGGGGCAATCAGCCCCAGCATTTT	CASSEIGTGLWGNQPQHF
TRBD1	14	TRBV10-3	TRBJ2-3	once	TGTGCCATCAGCGCCGGGACAGCTCAAGATACGCAGTATTTT	CAISAGTAQDTQYF
.	15	TRBV6-5	TRBJ2-4	.	TGTGCCAGCACCCAGAAGGACATGGGGAAAAACATTCAGTACTTC	CASTQKDMGKNIQYF
TRBD1	14	TRBV5-4	TRBJ2-1	.	TGTGCCAGCAAATTAGCGACAGGGGGTGATGAGCAGTTCTTC	CASKLATGGDEQFF
TRBD1	13	TRBV27	TRBJ1-6	few	TGTGCCAGCAGTTGGACAGGGGGTTCACCCCTCCACTTT	CASSWTGGSPLHF
TRBD2	15	TRBV6-2/TRBV6-3	TRBJ2-5	.	TGTGCCAGCAGTGGGGAGCGGGAGGGACAAGAGACCCAGTACTTC	CASSGEREGQETQYF
.	14	TRBV7-7	TRBJ1-4	once	TGTGCCAGCAGCTACAGGGCCGCGGATGAAAAACTGTTTTTT	CASSYRAADEKLFF
TRBD1	14	TRBV27	TRBJ2-7	.	TGTGCCAGCAGCATACAGGGGATTGAACACGAGCAGTACTTC	CASSIQGIEHEQYF
.	15	TRBV19	TRBJ2-1	.	TGTGCCAGTAGTATAGGCGGGGCCCCCTACGATGAGCAGTTCTTC	CASSIGGAPYDEQFF
TRBD2	14	TRBV2	TRBJ2-1	once	TGTGCCGGAAAAGCGGGGGGCCTTAACAATGAGCAGTTCTTC	CAGKAGGLNNEQFF
TRBD2	13	TRBV30	TRBJ2-1	.	TGTGCCTGGAGTCCGGGACTAGGCAATGAGCAGTTCTTC	CAWSPGLGNEQFF
.	12	TRBV29-1	TRBJ2-3	.	TGCAGCGTTGAGGCCGGCACAGATACGCAGTATTTT	CSVEAGTDTQYF
.	15	TRBV5-1	TRBJ1-2	.	TGCGCCAGCAGCTTGGATTGGCAGGTGGATGGGGGCTACACCTTC	CASSLDWQVDGGYTF
.	17	TRBV20-1	TRBJ1-5	.	TGCAGTGCTAGTCCCAGCGGAGGCCTTTATAGCAATCAGCCCCAGCATTTT	CSASPSGGLYSNQPQHF
.	14	TRBV3-1/TRBV3-2	TRBJ2-3	.	TGTGCCAGCAGCCAAGGGCCTAGCACAGATACGCAGTATTTT	CASSQGPSTDTQYF
TRBD2	15	TRBV24-1	TRBJ2-1	.	TGTGCCACCAGCACCGGGACTAGCGATCTTGGTGAGCAGTTCTTC	CATSTGTSDLGEQFF
TRBD1	17	TRBV29-1	TRBJ2-2	.	TGCAGCGTCATGAGTCCACCGGGACAGGGGAACACCGGGGAGCTGTTTTTT	CSVMSPPGQGNTGELFF
.	14	TRBV5-5	TRBJ1-1	.	TGTGCCAGCAGCTTCGGGGGGATTGGCACTGAAGCTTTCTTT	CASSFGGIGTEAFF
.	13	TRBV6-5	TRBJ1-4	.	TGTGCCAGCTTCGACTCGGCGGGGGAAAAACTGTTTTTT	CASFDSAGEKLFF
TRBD1	13	TRBV11-1	TRBJ1-2	.	TGTGCCAGCAGCCCACGGACAGGGTCTGGCTACACCTTC	CASSPRTGSGYTF
.	14	TRBV2	TRBJ2-2	.	TGTGCCAGCAGTGAATCGTCAGTCTCCGGGGAGCTGTTTTTT	CASSESSVSGELFF
.	14	TRBV7-9	TRBJ2-5	few	TGTGCCAGCAGCTTAGCGCACCCCCGCTCGGCCCAGTACTTC	CASSLAHPRSAQYF
TRBD1	14	TRBV27	TRBJ2-5	.	TGTGCCAGCAGCCCGTGGGACAGCCAAGAGACCCAGTACTTC	CASSPWDSQETQYF
.	16	TRBV19	TRBJ1-2	.	TGTGCCAGTAGTATAGTGGGGGACACCGCCGGAGAGGGCTACACCTTC	CASSIVGDTAGEGYTF
.	12	TRBV30	TRBJ1-2	.	TGTGCCTGGAGCGGACAGAACTATGGCTACACCTTC	CAWSGQNYGYTF
TRBD1	16	TRBV27	TRBJ1-5	.	TGTGCCAGCAGTTGGTCCCGGGACAGAGGCAATCAGCCCCAGCATTTT	CASSWSRDRGNQPQHF
TRBD1	14	TRBV5-1	TRBJ1-1	.	TGCGCCAGCAGCTTGGAGGGACAGGGCTCTGAAGCTTTCTTT	CASSLEGQGSEAFF
TRBD1	16	TRBV2	TRBJ1-2	.	TGTGCCAGCAGTGAATCCTTAGGACAGGGGGCGCATGGCTACACCTTC	CASSESLGQGAHGYTF
.	12	TRBV6-5	TRBJ1-3	.	TGTGCCAGCGTAGCCGGGGAAGGCACCATATATTTT	CASVAGEGTIYF
TRBD1	14	TRBV3-1/TRBV3-2	TRBJ2-2	once	TGTGCCAGCAGCCGGACAGGGTGGAACGGGGAGCTGTTTTTT	CASSRTGWNGELFF
.	15	TRBV27	TRBJ2-7	.	TGTGCCAGCAGTTTAGTAGGACAGCTTCCCTACGAGCAGTACTTC	CASSLVGQLPYEQYF